This T cell receptor (beta chain) is from a study of PD-1 blockade in classical Hodgkin lymphoma. Relapse was seen in all patients after autologous stem cell transplantation, and brentuximab vedotin exposure was variable. Complete response, partial response or progressive disease was recorded as best response. Profiling relied on immunoSEQ multiplex PCR, and the TCRdb table lists in-frame clones only, not all of them. The sample includes about 46,000 clones, 60% to 85% seen only once; the top ten take 22%. General study results and limits: Still unresolved is the cause of the repertoire differences, which may be disease activity or prior therapy. Significant TCR diversity gains by C4D1 occurred in CD4+ but not CD8+ cells. According to reports, newly diagnosed patients had lower baseline TCR diversity than healthy donors, and relapsed/refractory patients had lower baseline TCR diversity still.

Concerning this clone: The antigen remains undetermined.

Trimming removed 6 bases from V and 0 bases from J, with 12 bases in between. This CDR3 spans 15 amino acids. Looked up from germline, CDR1 is LNHDA and CDR2 is SQIVND (reference sequence). The V and J genes are TRBV19 and TRBJ2-1, with D unclear. This sequence originates from a human donor with classical Hodgkin lymphoma. The sample was peripheral blood mononuclear cells (PBMCs), taken before the second cycle of nivolumab. CDR3 sequence: CASRLGASSYNEQFF. The CDR3, as DNA: TGTGCCAGTAGACTGGGCGCGAGCTCCTACAATGAGCAGTTCTTC.